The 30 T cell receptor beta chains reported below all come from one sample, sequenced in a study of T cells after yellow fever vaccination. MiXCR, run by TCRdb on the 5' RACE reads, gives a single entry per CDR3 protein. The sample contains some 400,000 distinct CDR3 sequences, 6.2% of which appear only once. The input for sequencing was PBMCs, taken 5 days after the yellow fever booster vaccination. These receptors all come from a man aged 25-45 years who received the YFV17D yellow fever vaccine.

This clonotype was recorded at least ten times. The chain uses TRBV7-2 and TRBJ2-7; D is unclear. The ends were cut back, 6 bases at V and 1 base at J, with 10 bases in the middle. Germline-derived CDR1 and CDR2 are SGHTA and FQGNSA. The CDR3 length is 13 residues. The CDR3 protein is CASSFSRSYEQYF. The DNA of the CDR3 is TGTGCCAGCAGTTTCAGCCGGTCCTACGAGCAGTACTTC.

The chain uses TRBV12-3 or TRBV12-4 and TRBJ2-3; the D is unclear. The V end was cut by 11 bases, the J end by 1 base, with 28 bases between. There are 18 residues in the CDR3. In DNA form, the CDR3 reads TGTGCCTTCTGTTTCAGGTTACAGCGATCGTTGGGCACAGATACGCAGTATTTT. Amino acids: CAFCFRLQRSLGTDTQYF.

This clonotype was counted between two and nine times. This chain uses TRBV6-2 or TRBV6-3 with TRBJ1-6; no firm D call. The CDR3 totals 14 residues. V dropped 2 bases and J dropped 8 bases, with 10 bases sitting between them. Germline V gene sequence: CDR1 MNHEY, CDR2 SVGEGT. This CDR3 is CASSYHRRDSPLHF. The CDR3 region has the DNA TGTGCCAGCAGTTACCATAGACGGGATTCACCCCTCCACTTT.

The CDR3 DNA reads as TGCGCCAGCAGCCAAGAGGCTAGCGGGAACAATGAGCAGTTCTTC. Its protein product is CASSQEASGNNEQFF. The chain couples TRBV4-3 to TRBJ2-1; TRBD2 matches 9 bases. Germline-derived CDR1 and CDR2 are LGHNA and YSLEER. The CDR3 spans 15 residues. V shed 0 bases and J 5 bases; nucleotides not matched to a gene: 2.

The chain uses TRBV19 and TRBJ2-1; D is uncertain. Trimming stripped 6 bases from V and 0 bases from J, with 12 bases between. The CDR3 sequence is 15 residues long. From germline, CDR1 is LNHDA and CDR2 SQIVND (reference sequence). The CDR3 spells CASSQSVTSYNEQFF. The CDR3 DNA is TGTGCCAGTAGCCAATCAGTAACCTCCTACAATGAGCAGTTCTTC.

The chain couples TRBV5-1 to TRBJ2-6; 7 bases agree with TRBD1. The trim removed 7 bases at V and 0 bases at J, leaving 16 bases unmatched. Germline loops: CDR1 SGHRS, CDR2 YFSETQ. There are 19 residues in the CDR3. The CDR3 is CASAPAWGRGISGANVLTF. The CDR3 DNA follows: TGCGCCAGCGCCCCGGCGTGGGGCAGGGGGATCTCTGGGGCCAACGTCCTGACTTTC.

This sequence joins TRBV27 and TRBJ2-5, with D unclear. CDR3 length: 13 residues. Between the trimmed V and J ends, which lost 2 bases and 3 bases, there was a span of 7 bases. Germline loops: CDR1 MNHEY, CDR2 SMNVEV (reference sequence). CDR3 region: CASSLGPEETQYF. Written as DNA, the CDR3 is TGTGCCAGCAGTTTAGGGCCAGAAGAGACCCAGTACTTC.

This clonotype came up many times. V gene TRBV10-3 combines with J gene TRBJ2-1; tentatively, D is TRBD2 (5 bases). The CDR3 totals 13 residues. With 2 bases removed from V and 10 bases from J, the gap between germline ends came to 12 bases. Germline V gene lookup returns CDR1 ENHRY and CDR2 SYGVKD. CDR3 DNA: TGTGCCATCAGTGAGATATCTCGGGAAGAGCAGTTCTTC. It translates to CAISEISREEQFF.

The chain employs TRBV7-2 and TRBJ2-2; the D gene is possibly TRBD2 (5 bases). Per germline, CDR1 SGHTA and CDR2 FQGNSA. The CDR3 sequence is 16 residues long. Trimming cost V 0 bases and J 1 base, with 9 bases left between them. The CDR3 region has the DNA TGTGCCAGCAGCTTAGCGGGAGTGCAGAACACCGGGGAGCTGTTTTTT. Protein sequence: CASSLAGVQNTGELFF.

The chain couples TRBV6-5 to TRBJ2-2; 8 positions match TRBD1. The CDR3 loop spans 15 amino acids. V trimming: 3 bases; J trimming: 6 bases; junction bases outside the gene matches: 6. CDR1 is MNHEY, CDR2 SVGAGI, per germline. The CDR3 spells CASSYQGAQAGELFF. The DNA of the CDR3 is TGTGCCAGCAGTTATCAGGGGGCGCAAGCCGGGGAGCTGTTTTTT.

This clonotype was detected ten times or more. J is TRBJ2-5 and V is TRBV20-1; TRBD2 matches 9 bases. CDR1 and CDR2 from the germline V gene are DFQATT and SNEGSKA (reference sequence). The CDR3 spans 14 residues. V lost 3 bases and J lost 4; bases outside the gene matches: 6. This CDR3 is CSARAGGPGETQYF. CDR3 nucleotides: TGCAGTGCTAGGGCGGGAGGGCCCGGAGAGACCCAGTACTTC.

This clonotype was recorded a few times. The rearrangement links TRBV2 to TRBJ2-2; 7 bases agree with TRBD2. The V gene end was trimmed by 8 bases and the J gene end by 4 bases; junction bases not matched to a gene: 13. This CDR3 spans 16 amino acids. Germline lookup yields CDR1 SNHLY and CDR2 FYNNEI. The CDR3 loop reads CASGGTAWEGTGELFF. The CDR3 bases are TGTGCCAGCGGTGGGACGGCTTGGGAGGGCACCGGGGAGCTGTTTTTT.

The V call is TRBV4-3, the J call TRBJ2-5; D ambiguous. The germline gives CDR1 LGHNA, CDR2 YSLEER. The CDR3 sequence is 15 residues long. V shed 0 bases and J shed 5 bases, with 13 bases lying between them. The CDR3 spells CASSQDPGLRETQYF. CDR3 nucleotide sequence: TGCGCCAGCAGCCAAGATCCCGGGTTGAGGGAGACCCAGTACTTC.

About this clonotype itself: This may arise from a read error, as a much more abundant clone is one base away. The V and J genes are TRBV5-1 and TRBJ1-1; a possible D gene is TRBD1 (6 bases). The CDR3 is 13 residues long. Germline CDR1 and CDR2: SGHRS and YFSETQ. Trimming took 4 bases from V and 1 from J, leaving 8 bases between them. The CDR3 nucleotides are TGCGCCAGCAGCGAGGGACAGAACACTGAAGCTTTCTTT. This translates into CASSEGQNTEAFF. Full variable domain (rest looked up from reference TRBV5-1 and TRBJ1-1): KAGVTQTPRYLIKTRGQQVTLSCSPISGHRSVSWYQQTPGQGLQFLFEYFSETQRNKGNFPGRFSGRQFSNSRSEMNVSTLELGDSALYLCASSEGQNTEAFFGQGTRLTVV.

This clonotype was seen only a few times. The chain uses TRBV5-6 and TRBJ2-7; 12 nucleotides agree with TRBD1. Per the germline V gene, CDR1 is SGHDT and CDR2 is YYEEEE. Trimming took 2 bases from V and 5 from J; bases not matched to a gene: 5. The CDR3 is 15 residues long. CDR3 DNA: TGTGCCAGCAGCTTCAGGGGGACAGGGGGCCACGAGCAGTACTTC. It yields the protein CASSFRGTGGHEQYF.

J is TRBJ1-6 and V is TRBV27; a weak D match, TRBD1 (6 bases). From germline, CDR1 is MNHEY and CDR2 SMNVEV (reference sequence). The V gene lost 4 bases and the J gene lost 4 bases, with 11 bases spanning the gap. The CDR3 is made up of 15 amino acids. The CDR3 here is CASSWKGGYNSPLHF. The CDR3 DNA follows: TGTGCCAGCAGTTGGAAGGGGGGATATAATTCACCCCTCCACTTT.

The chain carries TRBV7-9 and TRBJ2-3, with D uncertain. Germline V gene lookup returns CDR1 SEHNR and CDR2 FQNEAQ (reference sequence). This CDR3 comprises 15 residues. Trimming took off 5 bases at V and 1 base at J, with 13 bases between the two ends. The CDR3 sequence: CASSPGGSRTDTQYF. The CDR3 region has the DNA TGTGCCAGCAGCCCTGGTGGCAGCCGCACAGATACGCAGTATTTT.

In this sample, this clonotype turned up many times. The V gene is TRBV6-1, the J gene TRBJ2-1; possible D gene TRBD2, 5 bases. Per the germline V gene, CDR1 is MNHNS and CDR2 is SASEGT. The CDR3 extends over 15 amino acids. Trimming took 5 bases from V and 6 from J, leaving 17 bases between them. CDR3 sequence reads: CASSPQRQYSNEQFF. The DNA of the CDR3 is TGTGCCAGCAGTCCACAGCGGCAATACTCCAATGAGCAGTTCTTC.

CDR3 in amino acids: CASSWGQGESPLHF. The CDR3 DNA reads as TGTGCCAGCAGCTGGGGACAGGGGGAATCACCCCTCCACTTT. The rearrangement joins TRBV7-9 to TRBJ1-6; 11 bases agree with TRBD1. Unmatched junction bases numbered 3, after V lost 4 bases and J lost 10 bases. Germline CDR1 reads SEHNR; CDR2 reads FQNEAQ (reference sequence). The CDR3 contains 14 residues.

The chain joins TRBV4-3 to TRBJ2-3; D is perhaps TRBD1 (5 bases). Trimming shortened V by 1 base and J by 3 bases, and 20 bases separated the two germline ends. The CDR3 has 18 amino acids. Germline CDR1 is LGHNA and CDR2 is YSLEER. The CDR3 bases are TGCGCCAGCAGCCAAGTCGGTTCAGGGATAGAGAGAACAGATACGCAGTATTTT. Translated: CASSQVGSGIERTDTQYF.

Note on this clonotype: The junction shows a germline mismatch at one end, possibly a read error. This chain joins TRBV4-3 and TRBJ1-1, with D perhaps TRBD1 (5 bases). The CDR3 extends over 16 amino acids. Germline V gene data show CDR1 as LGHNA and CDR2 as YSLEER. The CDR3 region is CANSQDLSGMNTEAFF. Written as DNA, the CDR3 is TGCGCCAACAGCCAAGATCTCTCAGGGATGAACACTGAAGCTTTCTTT.

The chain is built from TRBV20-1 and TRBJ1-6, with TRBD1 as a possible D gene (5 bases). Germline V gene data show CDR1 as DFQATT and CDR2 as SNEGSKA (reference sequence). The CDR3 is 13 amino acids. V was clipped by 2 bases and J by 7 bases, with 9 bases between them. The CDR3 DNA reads TGCAGTGCTAGACAGGGCCTAAATTCACCCCTCCACTTT. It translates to CSARQGLNSPLHF.

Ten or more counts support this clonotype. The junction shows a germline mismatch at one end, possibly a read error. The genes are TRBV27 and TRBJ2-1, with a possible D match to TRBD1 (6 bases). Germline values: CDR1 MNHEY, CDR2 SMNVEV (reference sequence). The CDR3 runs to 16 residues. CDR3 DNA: TGTGCCAGCGGTTTGGTCGGGACAACTTTTTGGAATGAGCAGTTCTTC. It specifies CASGLVGTTFWNEQFF.

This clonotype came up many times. The CDR3, as DNA: TGTGCCAGCAGTTCCGCGGGTGAGCAGTACTTC. It specifies CASSSAGEQYF. V usage is TRBV12-3 or TRBV12-4 and J usage is TRBJ2-7; D is perhaps TRBD2 (5 bases). Trimming took 4 bases from V and 7 from J, leaving 8 bases between them. This CDR3 region has 11 residues.

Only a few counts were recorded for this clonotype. The CDR3 coding sequence is TGTGCCAGCAGCTTACCCGGAGCCGCGAACATTCAGTACTTC. This translates into CASSLPGAANIQYF. The chain has TRBV7-8 and TRBJ2-4; no clear D gene. In germline, CDR1 is SGHVS, CDR2 FQNEAQ. The length of the CDR3 is 14 residues. V lost 2 bases and J lost 7, with 12 bases in between.

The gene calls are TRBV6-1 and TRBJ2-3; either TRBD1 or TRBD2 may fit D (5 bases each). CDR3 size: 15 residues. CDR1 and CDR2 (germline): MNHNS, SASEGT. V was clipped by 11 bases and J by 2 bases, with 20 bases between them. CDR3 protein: CAATKHRGLTDTQYF. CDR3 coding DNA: TGTGCCGCAACGAAACACCGGGGCCTCACAGATACGCAGTATTTT.

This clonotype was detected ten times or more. The CDR3, as DNA: TGTGCCATCAGTGAGAGGTACGAGCAGTACTTC. This gives the protein CAISERYEQYF. V usage is TRBV10-3 and J usage is TRBJ2-7, with D hard to call. The germline CDR1 and CDR2 sequences are ENHRY and SYGVKD. The V end lost 2 bases, the J end lost 4 bases, and 3 bases lay between the germline ends. The CDR3 length is 11 residues.

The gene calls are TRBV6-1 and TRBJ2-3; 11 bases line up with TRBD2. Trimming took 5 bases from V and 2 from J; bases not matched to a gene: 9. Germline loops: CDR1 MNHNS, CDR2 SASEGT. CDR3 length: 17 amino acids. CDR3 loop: CASSIPGTSGHTDTQYF. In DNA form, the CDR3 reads TGTGCCAGCAGTATTCCCGGGACTAGCGGACACACAGATACGCAGTATTTT.

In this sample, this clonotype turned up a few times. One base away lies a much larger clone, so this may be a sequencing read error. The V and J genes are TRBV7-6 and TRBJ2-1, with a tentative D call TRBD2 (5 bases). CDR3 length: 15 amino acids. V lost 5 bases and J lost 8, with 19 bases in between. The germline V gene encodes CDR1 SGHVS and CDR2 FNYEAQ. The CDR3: CASSLSALDIYEQFF. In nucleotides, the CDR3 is TGTGCCAGCAGCCTTAGCGCCCTAGATATCTATGAGCAGTTCTTC.

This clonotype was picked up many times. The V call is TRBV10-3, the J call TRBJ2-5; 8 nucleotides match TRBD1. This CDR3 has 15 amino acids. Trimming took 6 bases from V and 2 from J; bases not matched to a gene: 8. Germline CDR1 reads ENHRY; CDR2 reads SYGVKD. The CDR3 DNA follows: TGTGCCATCAGCGAACCGACAGGGGTTCAAGAGACCCAGTACTTC. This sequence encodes CAISEPTGVQETQYF.